Shown below are 18 T cell receptor beta chains from a single sample sequenced in a study of blood T cell repertoires in COVID-19 (dated by TCRdb to about 2020). Library creation used the immunoSEQ multiplex PCR assay. As stored in TCRdb, this immuneACCESS dataset retains in-frame rearrangements with V and J assigned. A fraction of the clones does not appear; measured against another copy, unresolved V genes explain less than half of the discrepancy, and the remainder lacks a known reason. The sample table lists some 170,000 clones, approximately 85% of them with a count of one. Of the sample, 5% to 7.5% is held by the ten largest clones. Sequenced sample: PBMCs or T cells enriched from blood (not recorded which). The receptors were gathered from a man between 40 and 49 years old who had recovered from COVID-19.

This rearrangement joins TRBV27 to TRBJ2-7; D may be TRBD2 (6 bases). The V gene lost 6 bases and the J gene lost 6 bases, with 12 bases spanning the gap. The CDR3 length is 12 residues. Looked up from germline, CDR1 is MNHEY and CDR2 is SMNVEV (reference sequence). The CDR3 sequence is CASSRRGLEQYF. The CDR3 DNA reads TGTGCCAGCAGCCGGAGGGGTCTCGAGCAGTACTTC.

The chain has TRBV24-1 and TRBJ1-1, with a tentative D call TRBD1 (5 bases). V lost 8 bases to trimming and J lost 4 bases, with 13 bases between them. The CDR3 runs to 13 residues. The germline V gene has CDR1 KGHDR and CDR2 SFDVKD. CDR3 region: CATIGAGGTEAFF. In DNA, the CDR3 is TGTGCCACCATAGGGGCGGGAGGCACTGAAGCTTTCTTT.

J is TRBJ2-7 and V is TRBV30, with TRBD1 identical over 8 bases. The CDR3 is 11 amino acids. The junction had 6 bases not matched to a gene; V was cut back by 8 bases and J by 6 bases. Germline lookup yields CDR1 GTSNPN and CDR2 SVGIG (reference sequence). CDR3 sequence reads: CAGLTGAEQYF. The CDR3 DNA sequence: TGTGCCGGACTGACAGGGGCCGAGCAGTACTTC.

The V call is TRBV24-1, the J call TRBJ2-3; TRBD2 matches at 14 bases. In germline, CDR1 is KGHDR, CDR2 SFDVKD. This CDR3 is built from 16 residues. With 9 bases clipped from V and 7 bases from J, the junction kept 11 bases outside the gene matches. CDR3 in amino acids: CATGTSGGPAQNTQYF. The DNA of the CDR3 is TGTGCCACCGGGACTAGCGGGGGCCCAGCCCAGAATACGCAGTATTTT.

J is TRBJ1-6 and V is TRBV5-6; D possibly corresponds to TRBD1 (5 bases). The CDR3 is made up of 15 amino acids. Between the trimmed V and J ends, which lost 2 bases and 10 bases, there was a span of 16 bases. Germline loops: CDR1 SGHDT, CDR2 YYEEEE. CDR3 amino acids: CASSFQGGRGSPLHF. CDR3 bases: TGTGCCAGCAGCTTCCAGGGAGGTCGAGGGTCACCCCTCCACTTT.

This rearrangement joins TRBV30 to TRBJ1-2; D not certain. The ends were cut back, 3 bases at V and 6 bases at J, with 14 bases in the middle. The V gene's germline CDR1 is GTSNPN and CDR2 SVGIG (reference sequence). The CDR3 covers 13 residues. CDR3 DNA: TGTGCCTGGAGCCGACTTAGGTCCCATGGCTACACCTTC. Protein sequence: CAWSRLRSHGYTF.

This chain links TRBV9 with TRBJ2-1; 8 bases are a match to TRBD2. The CDR3 consists of 15 residues. V lost 2 bases and J lost 1; bases outside the gene matches: 2. In germline, CDR1 is SGDLS, CDR2 YYNGEE. The CDR3 is CASSVTSGSYNEQFF. CDR3 nucleotides: TGTGCCAGCAGCGTTACTAGCGGATCCTACAATGAGCAGTTCTTC.

This clone was counted a few times. V gene TRBV12-3 or TRBV12-4 combines with J gene TRBJ1-5, with D unclear. CDR3 length: 13 residues. V was cut by 1 base and J by 9 bases, with 10 bases left in between. The CDR3, as DNA: TGTGCCAGCAGTTTAGGTGTATCGGGGCCCCAGCATTTT. It codes for CASSLGVSGPQHF.

This chain connects TRBV12-2 to TRBJ2-2; the listed D gene, TRBD1, was not tested against the DNA. TRBV12-2 corresponds to a pseudogene. The CDR3 is 17 amino acids. For the CDR3, the DNA is TGTGCAAGTCGCTTAGTGTACCAGGGGGCTTACACCGGGGAGCTGTTTTTT. Protein sequence: CASRLVYQGAYTGELFF.

The chain carries TRBV6-2 or TRBV6-3 and TRBJ1-5, with 11 bases fitting TRBD1. The length of the CDR3 is 15 residues. Germline CDR1 reads MNHEY; CDR2 reads SVGEGT. Losses at the gene ends were 4 bases for V and 2 bases for J; bases not matched to a gene: 1. The CDR3: CASSWGQGGNQPQHF. As DNA, the CDR3 is TGTGCCAGCAGTTGGGGACAGGGGGGCAATCAGCCCCAGCATTTT.

The DNA for the CDR3 is TGTGCCAGTACTGCCGGGACAGTGAACTATGGCTACACCTTC. Translation: CASTAGTVNYGYTF. V and J are TRBV19 and TRBJ1-2; 7 bases agree with TRBD1. In germline, CDR1 is LNHDA, CDR2 SQIVND (reference sequence). This CDR3 is built from 14 residues. The junction had 7 bases not matched to a gene; V was cut back by 7 bases and J by 2 bases.

The rearrangement joins TRBV10-2 to TRBJ1-1, with D possibly TRBD1 on 5 matching bases. CDR1 is WSHSY, CDR2 SAAADI, per germline. This CDR3 region has 13 residues. Trimming took off 9 bases at V and 5 bases at J, with 16 bases between the two ends. In DNA, the CDR3 is TGCGCCAGTAAGACAGAAATGATGACTGAAGCTTTCTTT. It translates to CASKTEMMTEAFF.

This clone has just a few counts. The V call is TRBV19, the J call TRBJ1-5; TRBD1 agrees at 9 bases. There are 14 residues in the CDR3. J was trimmed by 6 bases and V by 5 bases; bases with no gene match: 5. In germline, CDR1 is LNHDA, CDR2 SQIVND (reference sequence). The CDR3 nucleotides read TGTGCCAGTAGTTCAACAGGGGGCCCTCAGCCCCAGCATTTT. As protein: CASSSTGGPQPQHF.

In this sample, this clone turned up once. The chain links TRBV29-1 to TRBJ1-1; 11 bases fit TRBD1. This CDR3 is built from 13 residues. Per the germline V gene, CDR1 is SQVTM and CDR2 is ANQGSEA. Trimming took 6 bases from V and 5 from J; bases not matched to a gene: 5. CDR3 sequence: CSVDRGPRTEAFF. CDR3 nucleotides: TGCAGCGTGGACAGGGGGCCGAGGACTGAAGCTTTCTTT.

The rearrangement joins TRBV6-2 or TRBV6-3 to TRBJ2-5, with 12 bases lining up with TRBD2. Trimming at V came to 0 bases and at J to 5 bases, leaving 16 bases not matched to a gene. Germline CDR1 is MNHEY and CDR2 is SVGEGT. The CDR3 totals 20 residues. CDR3 region: CASSYSIAATSGSAPETQYF. The DNA for the CDR3 is TGTGCCAGCAGTTACTCGATCGCGGCGACTAGCGGGAGTGCCCCGGAGACCCAGTACTTC.

As DNA, the CDR3 is TGTGCCAGCAGCGTATTAAAGAGCGCCAACTACAATGAGCAGTTCTTC. It is translated as CASSVLKSANYNEQFF. The chain couples TRBV9 to TRBJ2-1; D is undetermined. The CDR3 length is 16 residues. Germline assignment: CDR1 SGDLS and CDR2 YYNGEE. Trimming pared 1 base from V and 3 bases from J, leaving 14 bases between.

The chain couples TRBV11-2 to TRBJ2-7, with TRBD1 matching 8 bases. The CDR3 covers 14 residues. Per the germline V gene, CDR1 is SGHAT and CDR2 is FQNNGV. The J segment lost 6 bases and the V segment lost 3 bases, leaving 7 bases of the junction unmatched. The CDR3 reads CASSLGHTGGEQYF. The CDR3 coding sequence is TGTGCCAGCAGCTTGGGCCATACAGGGGGCGAGCAGTACTTC.

The count of this clone is one. V usage is TRBV30 and J usage is TRBJ1-4, with no clear D. Deletions cut 6 bases from V and 8 bases from J, with 16 bases between. The CDR3 sequence is 13 residues long. Germline CDR1 and CDR2: GTSNPN and SVGIG (reference sequence). The CDR3 reads CACPSGEREKLFF. The CDR3 DNA follows: TGTGCCTGTCCGAGCGGGGAAAGAGAAAAACTGTTTTTT.